Each of the 5 T cell receptor beta chains below was sequenced from the same sample in a study of blood T cell repertoires in COVID-19 (dated by TCRdb to between 2020 and 2021). Library preparation employed the immunoSEQ multiplex PCR assay. TCRdb limited this immuneACCESS table to in-frame rearrangements with V and J called. A share of clones is missing; checked studies link under half to unresolved V genes, and the rest is unexplained. Counted in this sample were hundreds of thousands of clones; approximately 90% of them appeared once. Approximately 8% of the sample is taken by the ten largest. The sequenced sample consisted of PBMCs or T cells enriched from blood (not recorded which). The receptors shown here come from a woman aged 55-70 years who had recovered from COVID-19.

The genes are TRBV7-6 and TRBJ1-5; TRBD1 agrees at 7 bases. CDR3 length: 15 amino acids. Germline CDR1 is SGHVS and CDR2 is FNYEAQ. V shed 4 bases and J 5 bases; nucleotides not matched to a gene: 8. CDR3 amino acids: CASSSETGRHQPQHF. Here the CDR3 DNA reads TGTGCCAGCAGCTCCGAGACAGGGAGGCATCAGCCCCAGCATTTT.

The rearrangement uses TRBV7-6 and TRBJ1-3; D remains unclear. Germline CDR1 reads SGHVS; CDR2 reads FNYEAQ. This CDR3 has 15 amino acids. Trimming took off 2 bases at V and 2 bases at J, with 10 bases between the two ends. The CDR3 region is CASSLTAQTGNTIYF. In nucleotides, the CDR3 is TGTGCCAGCAGCTTAACGGCACAGACTGGAAACACCATATATTTT. Based on the CDR3 plus reference TRBV7-6 and TRBJ1-3, the full variable domain is GAGVSQSPRYKVTKRGQDVALRCDPISGHVSLYWYRQALGQGPEFLTYFNYEAQQDKSGLPNDRFSAERPEGSISTLTIQRTEQRDSAMYRCASSLTAQTGNTIYFGEGSWLTVV.

Remarks on this clone: The same CDR3 is also encoded by other DNA sequences in this sample. The chain joins TRBV5-1 to TRBJ1-1; D gene ambiguous. The germline V gene encodes CDR1 SGHRS and CDR2 YFSETQ. The CDR3 covers 14 residues. V was clipped by 4 bases and J by 1 base, with 11 bases between them. The CDR3 DNA sequence: TGCGCCAGCAGCCGACCGACGGGGAACACTGAAGCTTTCTTT. As protein: CASSRPTGNTEAFF.

There are a few counts of this clone. This chain links TRBV24-1 with TRBJ2-2; 8 bases fit TRBD2. The germline gives CDR1 KGHDR, CDR2 SFDVKD. V gave up 4 bases and J gave up 3 bases; unmatched junction bases: 3. CDR3 length: 15 residues. Here the CDR3 reads CATSDGGGHTGELFF. The CDR3 nucleotides read TGTGCCACCAGTGACGGGGGGGGCCACACCGGGGAGCTGTTTTTT.

CDR3 in amino acids: CASSLGQGPVYGYTF. CDR3 bases: TGTGCCAGCAGCTTAGGACAGGGACCCGTCTATGGCTACACCTTC. V gene TRBV7-2 combines with J gene TRBJ1-2; 7 positions agree with TRBD1. This CDR3 spans 15 amino acids. V lost 1 base, J lost 4 bases, and 6 bases stayed unmatched. Looked up from germline, CDR1 is SGHTA and CDR2 is FQGNSA.